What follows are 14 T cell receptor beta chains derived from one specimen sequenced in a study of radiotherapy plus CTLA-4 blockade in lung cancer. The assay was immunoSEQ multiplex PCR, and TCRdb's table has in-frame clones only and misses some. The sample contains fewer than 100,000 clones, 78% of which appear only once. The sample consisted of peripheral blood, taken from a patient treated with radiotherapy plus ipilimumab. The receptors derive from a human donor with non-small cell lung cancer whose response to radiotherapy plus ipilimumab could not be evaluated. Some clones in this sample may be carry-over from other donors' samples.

The CDR3 loop is CSVVPDSPYYGYTF. DNA for the CDR3: TGCAGCGTTGTACCGGACAGCCCCTACTATGGCTACACCTTC. This chain links TRBV29-1 with TRBJ1-2, with D possibly being TRBD1 (6 bases). V lost 4 bases and J 3 bases, leaving 15 bases between the germline ends. Germline V lookup: CDR1 SQVTM, CDR2 ANQGSEA. This CDR3 has 14 residues.

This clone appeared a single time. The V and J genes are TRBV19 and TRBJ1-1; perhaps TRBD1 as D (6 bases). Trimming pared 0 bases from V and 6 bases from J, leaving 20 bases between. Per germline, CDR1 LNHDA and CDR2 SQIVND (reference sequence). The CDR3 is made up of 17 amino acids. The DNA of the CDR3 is TGTGCCAGTAGTATAGACCTCCGTTTTAGGGGGGGAGCTGAAGCTTTCTTT. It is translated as CASSIDLRFRGGAEAFF.

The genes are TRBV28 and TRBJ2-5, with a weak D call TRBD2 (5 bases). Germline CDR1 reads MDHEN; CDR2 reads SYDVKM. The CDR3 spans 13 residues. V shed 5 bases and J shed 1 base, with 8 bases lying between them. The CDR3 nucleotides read TGTGCCAGCAGTGCGGACTCCCAAGAGACCCAGTACTTC. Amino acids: CASSADSQETQYF.

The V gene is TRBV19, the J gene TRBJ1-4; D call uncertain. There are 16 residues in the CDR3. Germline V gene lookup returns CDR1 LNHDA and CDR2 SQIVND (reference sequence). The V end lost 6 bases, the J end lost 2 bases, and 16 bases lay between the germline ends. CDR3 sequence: CASSTQTHGTNEKLFF. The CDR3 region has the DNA TGTGCCAGTAGCACCCAAACCCACGGGACTAATGAAAAACTGTTTTTT. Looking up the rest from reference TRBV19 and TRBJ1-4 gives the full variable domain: DGGITQSPKYLFRKEGQNVTLSCEQNLNHDAMYWYRQDPGQGLRLIYYSQIVNDFQKGDIAEGYSVSREKKESFPLTVTSAQKNPTAFYLCASSTQTHGTNEKLFFGSGTQLSVL.

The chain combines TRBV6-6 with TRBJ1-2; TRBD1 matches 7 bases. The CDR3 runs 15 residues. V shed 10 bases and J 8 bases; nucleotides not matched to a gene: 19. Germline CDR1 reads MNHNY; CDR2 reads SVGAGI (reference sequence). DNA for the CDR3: TGTGCCACGACCGAAGGCGGAGGGGGCGTTTTGGGCTACACCTTC. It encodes CATTEGGGGVLGYTF.

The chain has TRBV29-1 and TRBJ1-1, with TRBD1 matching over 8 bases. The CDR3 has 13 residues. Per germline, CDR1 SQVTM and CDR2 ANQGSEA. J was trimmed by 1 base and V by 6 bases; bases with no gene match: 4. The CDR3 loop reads CSVGQGENTEAFF. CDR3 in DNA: TGCAGCGTCGGACAGGGAGAGAACACTGAAGCTTTCTTT.

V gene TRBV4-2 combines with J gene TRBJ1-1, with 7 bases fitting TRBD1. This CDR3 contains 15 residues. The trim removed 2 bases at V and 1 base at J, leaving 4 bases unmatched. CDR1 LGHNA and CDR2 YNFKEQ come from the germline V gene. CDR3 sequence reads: CASSQSDRENTEAFF. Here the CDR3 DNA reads TGTGCCAGCAGCCAAAGCGACAGGGAGAACACTGAAGCTTTCTTT.

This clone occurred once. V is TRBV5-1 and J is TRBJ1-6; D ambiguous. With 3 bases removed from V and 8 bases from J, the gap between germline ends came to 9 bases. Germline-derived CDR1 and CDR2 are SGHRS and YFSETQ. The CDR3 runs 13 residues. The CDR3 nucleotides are TGCGCCAGCAGCTACTCCTCGGATTCACCCCTCCACTTT. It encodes CASSYSSDSPLHF.

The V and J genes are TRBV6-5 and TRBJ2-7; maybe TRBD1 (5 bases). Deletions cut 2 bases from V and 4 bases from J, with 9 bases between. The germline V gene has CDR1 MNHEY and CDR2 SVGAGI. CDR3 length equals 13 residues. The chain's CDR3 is CASSYTGKYEQYF. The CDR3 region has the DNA TGTGCCAGCAGTTACACAGGCAAGTACGAGCAGTACTTC.

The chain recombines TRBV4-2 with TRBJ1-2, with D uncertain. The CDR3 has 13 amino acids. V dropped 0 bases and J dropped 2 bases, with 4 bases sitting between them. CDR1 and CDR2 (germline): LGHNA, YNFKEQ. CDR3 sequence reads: CASSQDRNYGYTF. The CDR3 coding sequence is TGTGCCAGCAGCCAAGACAGGAACTATGGCTACACCTTC.

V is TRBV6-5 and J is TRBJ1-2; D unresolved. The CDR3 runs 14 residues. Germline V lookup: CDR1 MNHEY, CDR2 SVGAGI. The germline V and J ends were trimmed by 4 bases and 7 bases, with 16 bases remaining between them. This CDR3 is CASSSPTTRGGYTF. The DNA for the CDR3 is TGTGCCAGCAGTTCCCCGACCACCCGAGGTGGCTACACCTTC.

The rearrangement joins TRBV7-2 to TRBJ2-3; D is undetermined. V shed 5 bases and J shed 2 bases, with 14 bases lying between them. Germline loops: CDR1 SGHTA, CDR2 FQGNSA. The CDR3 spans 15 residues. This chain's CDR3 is CASSPSRALTDTQYF. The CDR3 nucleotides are TGTGCCAGCAGCCCCTCCCGCGCCCTCACAGATACGCAGTATTTT.

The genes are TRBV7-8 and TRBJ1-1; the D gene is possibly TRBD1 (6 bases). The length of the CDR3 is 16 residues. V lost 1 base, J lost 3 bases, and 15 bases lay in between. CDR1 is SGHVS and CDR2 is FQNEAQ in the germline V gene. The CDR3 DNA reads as TGTGCCAGCAGCTTAGTTGAAACAGGGTATTACACTGAAGCTTTCTTT. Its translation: CASSLVETGYYTEAFF.

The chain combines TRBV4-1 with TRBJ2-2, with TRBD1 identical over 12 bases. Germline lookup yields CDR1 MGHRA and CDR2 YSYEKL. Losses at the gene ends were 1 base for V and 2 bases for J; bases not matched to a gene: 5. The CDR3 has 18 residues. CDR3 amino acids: CASSQAGTGGQNTGELFF. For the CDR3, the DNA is TGCGCCAGCAGCCAAGCCGGGACAGGGGGCCAAAACACCGGGGAGCTGTTTTTT.